This T cell receptor beta chain was observed in a study of human T cells and chemical hapten exposure. Across the whole study: Small discrepancies in pooled library volume mainly accounted for the varying TCR yields per sample.

Single cDNA molecules in the library carried unique molecular identifiers attached during preparation. TCRdb processed the RACE reads anew with MiXCR; each CDR3 protein has one entry. The sample records some 65,000 distinct CDR3 sequences, approximately 6.5% being singletons. Specified time point: healthy volunteer bleed at 6 weeks. Unfractionated whole blood served as the source for total RNA extraction. Many counts were recorded for this clonotype. As yet, its antigen is unknown. Study-level findings and limits: DPC sensitization did not alter TCRs above 1 in 1000 frequency.

The CDR3 is 16 amino acids. V shed 4 bases, J shed 7 bases, and the junction held 11 bases outside the gene matches. From germline, CDR1 is SGHRS and CDR2 YFSETQ. This receptor was identified in a female donor in good health. Some clones in this sample may be carry-over from other donors' samples. Sequencing was done on a sample of whole blood. The chain has TRBV5-1 and TRBJ1-6, with TRBD1 identical over 7 bases. CDR3 loop: CASSAGQRSTNSPLHF. The CDR3 nucleotides are TGCGCCAGCAGCGCGGGACAGCGATCCACCAATTCACCCCTCCACTTT.